This TCR beta chain was retrieved from a study of persistence of HIV-infected CD4 T cells (dated by TCRdb to about 2020). Study-level background: CMV- and HIV-1 Gag-responding CD4+ T cells were isolated from ART-treated individuals so that antigen-driven clonal expansion of HIV-1-infected cells could be examined. Participants had been on suppressive ART for a median of 8 years. Peripheral blood samples of up to about 180 mL were taken at multiple time points, with the exception of a couple of participants who underwent leukapheresis at a single time point. Proviral sequencing was used to assess clonality among infected cells, whereas TCRbeta sequencing gauged the clonality of all cells within each sorted population. In the cross-participant TCR cluster analysis, eight or nine participants were included for CMV and roughly 7 participants were included for Gag. On the study overall, not on this receptor specifically: Antigen-responding cells were enriched for expanded CDR3beta sequences that were degenerate, which suggests that CD4+ responses to CMV and Gag underwent convergent selection. Only a small number of individuals took part in the study, and only a limited range of antigens was tested. Within the same sorted populations, TCR oligoclonality correlated with proviral oligoclonality. Bulk TCR analyses could not be limited to the rare CMV-responding cells that actually contained HIV-1 proviruses. Significantly lower TCRbeta richness was observed in CMV- and Gag-responding cells than in anti-CD3/anti-CD28-responding cells, and higher oligoclonality was observed in CMV-responding cells than in CD3/CD28-stimulated and Gag-responding cells.

The immunoSEQ hsTCRB assay version 4 in survey mode was used to sequence TCRbeta repertoires from genomic DNA. Genomic DNA was diluted to around 10 ng/uL, and up to 1 ug per sample was used for TCRbeta sequencing. As for the original processing: TCRbeta data analysis was done in ImmunoSeq Analyzer 3.0, and diversity was calculated on productive nucleotide rearrangements. Using the Immunarch R package, lower-bound TCR diversity was estimated with the improved Chao index and clonality was estimated with the Gini coefficient. Nucleotide rearrangements that differed but encoded the same CDR3beta amino acid sequence were counted as separate clonotypes. Differential abundance analysis identified TCRbeta sequences significantly enriched in antigen-responding cells relative to anti-CD3/anti-CD28-activated cells. TCRs were clustered by predicted peptide-MHC specificity with GLIPH2, both within individual participants and across merged participant data sets. In its TCRdb copy, this immuneACCESS table keeps in-frame sequences only and misses some clones. Where compared with another copy, unresolved V genes explain less than half of these, and the others have no known cause. That table is the source of V, J and clone size, and D and trimming were worked out from the DNA. The sample table contains about 37,000 clones; only one count was recorded for more than 70% of them. The top ten clonotypes cover around 1.5% of the sample.

Note on this clone: Its antigen target is currently unknown. Base qualities are not at hand, and no much larger clone is one base apart.

The germline ends are 11 bases apart after V is trimmed by 5 bases and J by 3 bases. Counted from cysteine to phenylalanine, this CDR3 has 13 amino acids. The only DNA kept is the CDR3, 39 bases in frame from the first base. The CDR1 and CDR2 encoded by the germline V gene are SNHLY and FYNNEI. The treatment or condition label corresponds to: suppressive antiretroviral therapy. Cells were stimulated with lysates of CMV-infected fibroblasts at roughly 11 ug/mL. Memory populations depleted of antigen-responding cells were obtained by sorting nonresponding CD40L-negative CD69-negative CD45RO-high memory CD4+ T cells. Participants were HIV-1-infected adults who started suppressive ART during chronic infection. Plasma HIV-1 RNA had been undetectable (below 50 copies/mL) in participants for at least 4 years. To be included, a participant needed positive CMV serology and a CD4+ T cell count above 400 cells/uL. Before stimulation, PBMCs were isolated using density centrifugation and depleted of CD8+ T cells. For approximately 18 hours, CD8-depleted PBMCs were stimulated with anti-CD28/CD49d costimulation, a CD40-blocking antibody, and enfuvirtide, which was added to prevent new infections. Cells were sorted on a Beckman Coulter MoFlo Legacy or XDP sorter, with propidium iodide excluding dead cells. Genomic DNA was extracted using the QIAamp DNA Mini Kit for samples with more than one million cells and using the Quick-DNA Microprep Kit for all other samples.

The sequence is built from TRBV2 and TRBJ2-7; the D gene cannot be resolved reliably. The sample was CD4+ T cells sorted from PBMCs after roughly 18-hour stimulation, taken from a patient who received antiretroviral therapy. In light of the paper, this sample's cell subset or site label describes: CD40L-CD69- CD45RO-high memory CD4 T cells not responding to CMV lysate. The TCR originated in an adult man with HIV who was CMV-seropositive. The sequenced DNA: TGTGCCAGCAGTAGCAGGCCAGACTACGAGCAGTACTTC. Translated, it gives CASSSRPDYEQYF.